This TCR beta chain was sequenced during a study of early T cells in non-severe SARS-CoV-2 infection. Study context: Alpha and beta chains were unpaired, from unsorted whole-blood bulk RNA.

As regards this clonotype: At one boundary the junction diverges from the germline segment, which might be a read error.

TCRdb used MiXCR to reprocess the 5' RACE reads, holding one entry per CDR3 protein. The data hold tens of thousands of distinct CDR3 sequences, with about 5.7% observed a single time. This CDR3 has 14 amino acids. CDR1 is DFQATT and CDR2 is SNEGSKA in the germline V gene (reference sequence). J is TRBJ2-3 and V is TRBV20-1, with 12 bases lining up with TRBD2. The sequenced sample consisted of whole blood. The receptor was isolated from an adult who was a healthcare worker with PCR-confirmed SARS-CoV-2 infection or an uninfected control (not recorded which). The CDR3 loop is CSARGLAGIDTQYF. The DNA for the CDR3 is TGCAGTGCGAGAGGACTAGCGGGAATAGATACGCAGTATTTT.